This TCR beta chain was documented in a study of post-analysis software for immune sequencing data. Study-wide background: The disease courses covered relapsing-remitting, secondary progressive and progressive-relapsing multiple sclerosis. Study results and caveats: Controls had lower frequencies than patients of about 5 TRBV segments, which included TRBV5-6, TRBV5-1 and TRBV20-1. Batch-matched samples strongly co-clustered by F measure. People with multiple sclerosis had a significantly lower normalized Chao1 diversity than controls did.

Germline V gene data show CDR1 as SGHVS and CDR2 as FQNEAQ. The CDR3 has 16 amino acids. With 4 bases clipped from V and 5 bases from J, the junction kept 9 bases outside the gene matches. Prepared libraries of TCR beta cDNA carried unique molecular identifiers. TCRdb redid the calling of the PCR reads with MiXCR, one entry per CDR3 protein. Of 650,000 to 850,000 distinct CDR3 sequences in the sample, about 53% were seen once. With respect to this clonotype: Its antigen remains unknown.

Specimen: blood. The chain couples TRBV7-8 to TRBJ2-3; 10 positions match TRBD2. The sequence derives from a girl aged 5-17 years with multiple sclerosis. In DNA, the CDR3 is TGTGCCAGCAGCTCATTTACATCTAGCGGGGGAGATACGCAGTATTTT. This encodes CASSSFTSSGGDTQYF.